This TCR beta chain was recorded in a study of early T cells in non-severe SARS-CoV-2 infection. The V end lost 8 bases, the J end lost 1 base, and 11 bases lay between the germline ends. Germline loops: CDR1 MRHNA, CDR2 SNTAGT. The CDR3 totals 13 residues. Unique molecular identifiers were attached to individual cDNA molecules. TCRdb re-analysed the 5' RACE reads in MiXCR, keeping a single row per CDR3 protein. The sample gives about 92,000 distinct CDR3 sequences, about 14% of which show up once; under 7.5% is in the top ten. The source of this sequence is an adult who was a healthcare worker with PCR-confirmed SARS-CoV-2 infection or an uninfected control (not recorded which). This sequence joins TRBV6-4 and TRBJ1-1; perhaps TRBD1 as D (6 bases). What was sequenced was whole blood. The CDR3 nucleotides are TGTGCCAGCTGCAAAGGGGGGAACACTGAAGCTTTCTTT. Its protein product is CASCKGGNTEAFF.